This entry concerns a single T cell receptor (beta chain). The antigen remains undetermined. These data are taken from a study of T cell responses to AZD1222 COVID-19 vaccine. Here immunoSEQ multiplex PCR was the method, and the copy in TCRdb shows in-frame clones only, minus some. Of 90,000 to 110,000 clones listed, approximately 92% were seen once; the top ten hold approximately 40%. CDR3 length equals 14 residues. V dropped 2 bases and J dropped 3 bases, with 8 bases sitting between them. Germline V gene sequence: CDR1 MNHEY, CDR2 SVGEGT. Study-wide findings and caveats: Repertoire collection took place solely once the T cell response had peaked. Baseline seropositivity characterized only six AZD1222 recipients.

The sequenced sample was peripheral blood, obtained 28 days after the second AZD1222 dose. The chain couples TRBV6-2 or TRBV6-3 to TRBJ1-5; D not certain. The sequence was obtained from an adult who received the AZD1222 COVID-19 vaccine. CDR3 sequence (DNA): TGTGCCAGCAGTTACCGAGACACCAATCAGCCCCAGCATTTT. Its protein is CASSYRDTNQPQHF.